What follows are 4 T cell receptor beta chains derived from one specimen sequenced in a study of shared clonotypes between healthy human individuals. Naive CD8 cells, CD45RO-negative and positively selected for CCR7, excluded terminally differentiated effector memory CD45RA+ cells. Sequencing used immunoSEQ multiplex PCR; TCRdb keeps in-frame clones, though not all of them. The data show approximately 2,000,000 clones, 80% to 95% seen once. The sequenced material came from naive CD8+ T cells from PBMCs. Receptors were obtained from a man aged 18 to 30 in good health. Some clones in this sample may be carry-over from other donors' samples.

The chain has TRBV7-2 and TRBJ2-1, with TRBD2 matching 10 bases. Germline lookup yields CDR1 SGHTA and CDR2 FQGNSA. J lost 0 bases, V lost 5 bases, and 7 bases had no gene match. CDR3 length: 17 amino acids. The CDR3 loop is CASSPRTSGGSYNEQFF. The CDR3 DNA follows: TGTGCCAGCAGCCCCCGGACTAGCGGCGGCTCCTACAATGAGCAGTTCTTC.

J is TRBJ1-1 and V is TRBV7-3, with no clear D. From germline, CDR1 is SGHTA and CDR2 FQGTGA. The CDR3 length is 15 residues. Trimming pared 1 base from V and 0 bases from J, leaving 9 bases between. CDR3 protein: CASSLSGRMNTEAFF. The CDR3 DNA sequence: TGTGCCAGCAGCTTAAGCGGGCGGATGAACACTGAAGCTTTCTTT.

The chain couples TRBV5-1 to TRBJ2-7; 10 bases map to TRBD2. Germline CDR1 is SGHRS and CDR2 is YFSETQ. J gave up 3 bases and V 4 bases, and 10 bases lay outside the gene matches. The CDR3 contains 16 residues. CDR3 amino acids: CASSPRSGRVLYEQYF. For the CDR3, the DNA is TGCGCCAGCAGCCCCCGGAGCGGGAGGGTTCTCTACGAGCAGTACTTC.

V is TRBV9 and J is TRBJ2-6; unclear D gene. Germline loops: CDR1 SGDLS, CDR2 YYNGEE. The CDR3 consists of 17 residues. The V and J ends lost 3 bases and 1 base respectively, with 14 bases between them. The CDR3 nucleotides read TGTGCCAGCAGCGACAACCCCCGGATATCTGGGGCCAACGTCCTGACTTTC. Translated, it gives CASSDNPRISGANVLTF.